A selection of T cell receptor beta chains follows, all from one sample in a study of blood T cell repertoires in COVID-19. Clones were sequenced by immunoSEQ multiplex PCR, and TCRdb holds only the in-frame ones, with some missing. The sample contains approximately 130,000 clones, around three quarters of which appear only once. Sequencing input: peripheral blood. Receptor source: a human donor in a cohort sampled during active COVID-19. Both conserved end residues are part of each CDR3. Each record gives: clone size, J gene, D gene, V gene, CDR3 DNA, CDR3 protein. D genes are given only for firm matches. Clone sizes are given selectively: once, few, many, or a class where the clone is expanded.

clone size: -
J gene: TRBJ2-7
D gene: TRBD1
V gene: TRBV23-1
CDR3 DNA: TGCGCCGGGGCCAAGGAGACAGGGTCCTACGAGCAGTACTTC
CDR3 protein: CAGAKETGSYEQYF

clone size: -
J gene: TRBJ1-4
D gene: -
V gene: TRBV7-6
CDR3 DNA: TGTGCCAGCAGCTTAGTAGCCAGTACTAATGAAAAACTGTTTTTT
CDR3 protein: CASSLVASTNEKLFF

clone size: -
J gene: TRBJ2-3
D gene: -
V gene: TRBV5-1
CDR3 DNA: TGCGCCAGCAGCGGGGGGACTGATACGCAGTATTTT
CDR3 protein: CASSGGTDTQYF

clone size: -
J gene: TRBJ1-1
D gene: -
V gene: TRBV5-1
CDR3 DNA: TGCGCCAGCAGCCGTGCGGAGGGCACTGAAGCTTTCTTT
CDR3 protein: CASSRAEGTEAFF

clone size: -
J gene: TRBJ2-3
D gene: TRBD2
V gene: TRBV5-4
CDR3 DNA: TGTGCCAGCATGCGCGGGGGGTTCACAGATACGCAGTATTTT
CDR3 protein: CASMRGGFTDTQYF

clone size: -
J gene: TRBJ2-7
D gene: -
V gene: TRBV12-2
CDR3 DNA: TGTGCAAGTCGCTTAGCTTCCGGGGGGGACGAGCAGTACTTC
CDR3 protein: CASRLASGGDEQYF

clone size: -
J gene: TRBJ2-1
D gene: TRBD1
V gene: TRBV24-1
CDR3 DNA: TGTGCCACCAGTGACGCAATTGCCGGGACAGGGAATGAGCAGTTCTTC
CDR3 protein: CATSDAIAGTGNEQFF

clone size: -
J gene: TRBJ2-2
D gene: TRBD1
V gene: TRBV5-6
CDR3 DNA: TGTGCCAGCAGTCCCCCGGGACAGGGGGTAACGGGGGAGCTGTTTTTT
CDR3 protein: CASSPPGQGVTGELFF

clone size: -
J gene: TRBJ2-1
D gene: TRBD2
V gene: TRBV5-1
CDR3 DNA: TGCGCCAGCAGCCCTGAAGGGACTAGCGGGAATGAGCAGTTCTTC
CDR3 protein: CASSPEGTSGNEQFF

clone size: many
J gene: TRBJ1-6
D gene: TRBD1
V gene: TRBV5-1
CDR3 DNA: TGCGCCAGCAGCCTCTTACAGGGGGCAGGTTCACCCCTCCACTTT
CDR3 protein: CASSLLQGAGSPLHF

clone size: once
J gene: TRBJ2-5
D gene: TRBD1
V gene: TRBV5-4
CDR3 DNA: TGTGCCAGCAGCTTGGAGAGGACAGGGTCCTCCCAGTACTTC
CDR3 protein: CASSLERTGSSQYF

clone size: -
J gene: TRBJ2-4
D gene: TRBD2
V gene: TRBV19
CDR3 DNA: TGTGCCAGTACCAAAACAATTGGTAGCGGGGGGGCCAACTACATTCAGTACTTC
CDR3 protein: CASTKTIGSGGANYIQYF

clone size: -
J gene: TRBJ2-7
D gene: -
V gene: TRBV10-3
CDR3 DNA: TGTGCCATCACCGACTCTGGCGGGGAGTACGAGCAGTACTTC
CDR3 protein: CAITDSGGEYEQYF

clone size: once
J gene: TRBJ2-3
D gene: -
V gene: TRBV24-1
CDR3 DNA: TGTGCCACCGGACGACAGTCCACAGATACGCAGTATTTT
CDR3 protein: CATGRQSTDTQYF

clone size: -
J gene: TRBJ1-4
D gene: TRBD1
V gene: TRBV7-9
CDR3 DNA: TGTGCCAGCAGCTCGGGACAGGGTAATGAAAAACTGTTTTTT
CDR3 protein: CASSSGQGNEKLFF

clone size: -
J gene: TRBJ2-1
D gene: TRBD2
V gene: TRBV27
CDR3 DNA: TGTGCCAGCATTGGACTAGCGGGGTCCTCCGGCAATGAGCAGTTCTTC
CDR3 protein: CASIGLAGSSGNEQFF

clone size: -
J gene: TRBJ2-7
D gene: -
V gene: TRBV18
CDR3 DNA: TGTGCCAGCTCACCCGACAGGTCCCCCTCCTACGAGCAGTACTTC
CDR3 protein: CASSPDRSPSYEQYF

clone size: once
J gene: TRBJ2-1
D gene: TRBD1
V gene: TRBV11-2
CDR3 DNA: TGTGCCAGCAGCCCGAGACAGGGAAATTGGTACAATGAGCAGTTCTTC
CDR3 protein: CASSPRQGNWYNEQFF

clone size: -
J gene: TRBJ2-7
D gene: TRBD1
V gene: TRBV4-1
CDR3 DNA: TGCGCCAGCAGTGGACAGGGGGCTTCCTACGAGCAGTACTTC
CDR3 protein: CASSGQGASYEQYF

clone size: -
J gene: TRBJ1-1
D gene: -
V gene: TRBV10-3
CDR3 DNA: TGTGCCATCAGTGAGTCGTTCAGGAACACTGAAGCTTTCTTT
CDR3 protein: CAISESFRNTEAFF

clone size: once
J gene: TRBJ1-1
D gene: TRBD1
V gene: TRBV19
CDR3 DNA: TGTGCCAGTAGGAGGGACAGGGAGGCGACTGAAGCTTTCTTT
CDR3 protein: CASRRDREATEAFF

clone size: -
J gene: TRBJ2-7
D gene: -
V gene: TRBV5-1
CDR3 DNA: TGCGCCAGCAGCTTGGCCCCGGGGTCAAACTCCTACGAGCAGTACTTC
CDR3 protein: CASSLAPGSNSYEQYF

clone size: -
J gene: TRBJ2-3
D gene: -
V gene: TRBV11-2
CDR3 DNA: TGTGCCAGCACACCCTCGGGGAGGCGGACAGATACGCAGTATTTT
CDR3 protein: CASTPSGRRTDTQYF

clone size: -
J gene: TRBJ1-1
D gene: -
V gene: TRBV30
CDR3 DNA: TGTGCCTGGAGCTCGACAGTGAACACTGAAGCTTTCTTT
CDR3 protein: CAWSSTVNTEAFF

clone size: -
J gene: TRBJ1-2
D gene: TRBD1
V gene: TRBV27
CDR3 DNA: TGTGCCAGCAGTTTCTCCGGGACAGGGGGCCGTAACTATGGCTACACCTTC
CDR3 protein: CASSFSGTGGRNYGYTF

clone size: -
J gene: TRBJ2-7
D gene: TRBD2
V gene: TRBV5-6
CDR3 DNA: TGTGCCAGCAGCCCGTTGTATAATAGCGGGGTCTCCTACGAGCAGTACTTC
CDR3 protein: CASSPLYNSGVSYEQYF

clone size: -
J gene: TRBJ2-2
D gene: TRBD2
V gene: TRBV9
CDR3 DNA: TGTGCCAGCAGCGTGGGGAGCGGGGGCCACACCGGGGAGCTGTTTTTT
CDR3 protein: CASSVGSGGHTGELFF

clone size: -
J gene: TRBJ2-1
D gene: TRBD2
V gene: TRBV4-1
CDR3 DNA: TGCGCCAGCAGCCAAGCGAGAGTTAGCGGGGGGGCGGGGCAGTTCTTC
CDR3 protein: CASSQARVSGGAGQFF

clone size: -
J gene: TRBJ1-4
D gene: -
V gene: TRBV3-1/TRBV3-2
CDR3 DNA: TGTGCCAGCAGCCAAGGGGCAGGGTCTGAAAAACTGTTTTTT
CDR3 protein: CASSQGAGSEKLFF

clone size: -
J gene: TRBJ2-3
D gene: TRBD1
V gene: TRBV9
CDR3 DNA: TGTGCCAGCAGCGTAGGGACAGGGAGGACAGATACGCAGTATTTT
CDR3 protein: CASSVGTGRTDTQYF

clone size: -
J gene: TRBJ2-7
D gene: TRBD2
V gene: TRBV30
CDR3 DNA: TGTGCCTGGAGGCGAGGCGGGGGTACCTACGAGCAGTACTTC
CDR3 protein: CAWRRGGGTYEQYF

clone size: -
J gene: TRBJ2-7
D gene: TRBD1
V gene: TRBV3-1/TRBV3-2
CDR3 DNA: TGTGCCAGCAGCCAAGATTGGGACAGGGACTACGAGCAGTACTTC
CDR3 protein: CASSQDWDRDYEQYF

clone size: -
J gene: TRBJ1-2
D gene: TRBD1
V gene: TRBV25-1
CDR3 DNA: TGTGCCAGCAGTGAATACGGAGGGCAGGGGGCGCAATCCGGCTACACCTTC
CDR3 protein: CASSEYGGQGAQSGYTF

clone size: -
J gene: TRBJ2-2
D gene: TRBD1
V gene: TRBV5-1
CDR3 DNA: TGCGCCAGCAGCTTGGAGGGACAGGGCTACACCGGGGAGCTGTTTTTT
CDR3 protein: CASSLEGQGYTGELFF

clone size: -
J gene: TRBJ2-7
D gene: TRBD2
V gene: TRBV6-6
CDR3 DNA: TGTGCCAGCACCGACGGGGGGGTCCACGAGCAGTACTTC
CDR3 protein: CASTDGGVHEQYF

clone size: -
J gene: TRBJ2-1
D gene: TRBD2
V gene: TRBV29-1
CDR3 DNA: TGCAGCGTAACCGGACTAGCGGGGGGAGGATACAATGAGCAGTTCTTC
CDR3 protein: CSVTGLAGGGYNEQFF